These 5 T cell receptor beta chains share one sample of origin, sequenced in a study of blood T cells in healthy people across ages. The use of a sample-barcoded 5' primer and a J-beta primer mix characterized a second PCR of roughly 7 to 12 cycles. TCRdb re-called the 5' RACE reads with MiXCR, one entry per CDR3 protein. Of about 580,000 distinct CDR3 sequences listed, roughly 48% are singletons. Sequenced sample: blood. The receptors shown here come from an older man in good health.

This clonotype was seen ten or more times. The CDR3, as DNA: TGCAGCGATAAGGGCAGTACAGAGACCCAGTACTTC. Protein sequence: CSDKGSTETQYF. This chain uses TRBV29-1 with TRBJ2-5, with D uncertain. The CDR3 runs 12 residues. CDR1 is SQVTM and CDR2 is ANQGSEA in the germline V gene. Trimming pared 7 bases from V and 4 bases from J, leaving 13 bases between.

V and J are TRBV5-1 and TRBJ2-6, with a possible D match to TRBD2 (5 bases). Per the germline V gene, CDR1 is SGHRS and CDR2 is YFSETQ. The ends were cut back, 5 bases at V and 1 base at J, with 10 bases in the middle. The CDR3 is 15 amino acids. CDR3 coding DNA: TGCGCCAGCAGGTTGACGGGATCTGGGGCCAACGTCCTGACTTTC. Translated, it gives CASRLTGSGANVLTF.

This clonotype was recorded at least ten times. The V call is TRBV6-5, the J call TRBJ2-5; TRBD2 matches at 10 bases. This CDR3 region has 15 residues. Trimming cost V 6 bases and J 5 bases; bases outside gene matches: 9. In germline, CDR1 is MNHEY, CDR2 SVGAGI. CDR3 sequence reads: CASRSSAGGLETQYF. In DNA, the CDR3 is TGTGCCAGCAGATCATCAGCGGGGGGGCTCGAGACCCAGTACTTC.

The CDR3 coding sequence is TGTGCCAGCAGCCATGGACTAGCGGGAGATCCGGAGACCCAGTACTTC. Encoded protein: CASSHGLAGDPETQYF. The chain links TRBV12-3 or TRBV12-4 to TRBJ2-7; TRBD2 agrees at 13 bases. The closer fit of TRBJ2-5 to the DNA end suggests the J call may be wrong. The length of the CDR3 is 16 residues.

This clonotype occurred a few times. J is TRBJ2-3 and V is TRBV4-1; no clear D. The CDR3 totals 13 residues. Between the trimmed V and J ends, which lost 3 bases and 7 bases, there was a span of 11 bases. From germline, CDR1 is MGHRA and CDR2 YSYEKL. CDR3 residues: CASSQYSENTQYF. The CDR3 nucleotides are TGCGCCAGCAGCCAGTACTCAGAGAATACGCAGTATTTT.